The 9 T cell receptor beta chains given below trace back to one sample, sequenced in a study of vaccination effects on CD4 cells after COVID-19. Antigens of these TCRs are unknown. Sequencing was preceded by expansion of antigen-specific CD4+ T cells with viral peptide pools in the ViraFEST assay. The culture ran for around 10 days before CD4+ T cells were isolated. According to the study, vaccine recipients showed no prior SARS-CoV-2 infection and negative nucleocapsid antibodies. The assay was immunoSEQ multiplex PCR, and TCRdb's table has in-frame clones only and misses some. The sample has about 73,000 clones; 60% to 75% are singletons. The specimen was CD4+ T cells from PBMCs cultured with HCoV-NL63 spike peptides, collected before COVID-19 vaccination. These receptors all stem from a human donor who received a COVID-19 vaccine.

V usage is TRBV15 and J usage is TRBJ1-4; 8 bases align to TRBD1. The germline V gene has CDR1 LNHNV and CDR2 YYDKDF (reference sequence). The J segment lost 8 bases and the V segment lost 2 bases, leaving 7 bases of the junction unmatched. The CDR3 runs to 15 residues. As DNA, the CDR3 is TGTGCCACCAGCAGATTACAGGGGGATTGGGAAAAACTGTTTTTT. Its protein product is CATSRLQGDWEKLFF.

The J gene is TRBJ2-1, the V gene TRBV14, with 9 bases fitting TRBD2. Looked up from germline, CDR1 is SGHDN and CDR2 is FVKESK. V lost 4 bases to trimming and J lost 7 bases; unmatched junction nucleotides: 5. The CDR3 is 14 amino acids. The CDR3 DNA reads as TGTGCCAGCAGCCGAAGCGCGGGGGGGAATGAGCAGTTCTTC. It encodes CASSRSAGGNEQFF.

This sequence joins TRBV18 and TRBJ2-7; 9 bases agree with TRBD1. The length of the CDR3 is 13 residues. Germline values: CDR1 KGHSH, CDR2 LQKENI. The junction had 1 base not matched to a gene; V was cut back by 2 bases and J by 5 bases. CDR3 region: CASSPTGGNEQYV. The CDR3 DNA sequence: TGTGCCAGCTCACCAACAGGGGGCAACGAGCAGTACGTC.

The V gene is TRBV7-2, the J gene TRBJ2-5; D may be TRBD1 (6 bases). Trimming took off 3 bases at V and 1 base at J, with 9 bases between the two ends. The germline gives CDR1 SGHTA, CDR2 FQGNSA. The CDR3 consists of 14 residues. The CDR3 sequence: CASSFRDTQETQYF. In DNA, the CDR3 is TGTGCCAGCAGCTTCCGGGACACCCAAGAGACCCAGTACTTC.

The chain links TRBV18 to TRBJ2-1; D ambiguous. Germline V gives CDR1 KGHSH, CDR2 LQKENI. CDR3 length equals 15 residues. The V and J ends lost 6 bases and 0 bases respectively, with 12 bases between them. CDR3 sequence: CASSLLESSYNEQFF. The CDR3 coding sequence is TGTGCCAGCTCTCTTCTGGAGAGCTCCTACAATGAGCAGTTCTTC. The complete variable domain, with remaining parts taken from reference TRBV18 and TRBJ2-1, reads NAGVMQNPRHLVRRRGQEARLRCSPMKGHSHVYWYRQLPEEGLKFMVYLQKENIIDESGMPKERFSAEFPKEGPSILRIQQVVRGDSAAYFCASSLLESSYNEQFFGPGTRLTVL.

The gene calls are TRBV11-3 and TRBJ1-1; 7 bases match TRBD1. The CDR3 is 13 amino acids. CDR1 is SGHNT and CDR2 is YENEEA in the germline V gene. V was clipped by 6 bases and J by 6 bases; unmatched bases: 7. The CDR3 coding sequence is TGTGCCAGCAGTCAAGGGGGCGGCTCTGAAGCTTTCTTT. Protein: CASSQGGGSEAFF.

The CDR3 loop is CASSSRTKMNTEAFF. The CDR3 nucleotides read TGTGCCAGCAGTTCCCGGACTAAAATGAACACTGAAGCTTTCTTT. V usage is TRBV27 and J usage is TRBJ1-1; no clear D. V gave up 4 bases and J gave up 0 bases, with 12 bases separating them. Germline CDR1 reads MNHEY; CDR2 reads SMNVEV (reference sequence). This CDR3 comprises 15 residues.

CDR3 DNA sequence: TGTGCTAGTGGTTTAGGTCGGGCCCCCGGCACAGATACGCAGTATTTT. Amino acids: CASGLGRAPGTDTQYF. V is TRBV12-5 and J is TRBJ2-3; the D is unclear. The CDR3 spans 16 residues. CDR1 and CDR2 from the germline V gene are LGHNT and FRNRAP. V shed 3 bases and J shed 1 base, with 14 bases lying between them.

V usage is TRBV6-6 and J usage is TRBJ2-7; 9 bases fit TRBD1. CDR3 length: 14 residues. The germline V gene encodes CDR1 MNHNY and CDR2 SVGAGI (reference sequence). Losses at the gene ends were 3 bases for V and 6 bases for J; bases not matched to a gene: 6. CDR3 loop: CASSYTGGSGEQYV. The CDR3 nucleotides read TGTGCCAGCAGTTATACAGGGGGCTCAGGCGAGCAGTACGTC.